This T cell receptor (beta chain) derives from a study of monozygotic twins with inflammatory bowel disease. UMIs incorporating a 6-nucleotide sample barcode were appended by means of template switching. TCRdb re-called the 5' RACE reads, yielding one record per CDR3 amino acid sequence without DNA. This sample's table reports nearly 450,000 distinct CDR3 sequences. From germline, CDR1 is MNHNS and CDR2 SASEGT. CDR3 length: 11 residues. The J gene is TRBJ2-3, the V gene TRBV6-1. Source material: blood. The source is a human donor with ulcerative colitis or Crohn's disease, or a healthy co-twin of an affected twin (not recorded which). The CDR3 loop reads CASTGIDTQYF.